The 2 T cell receptor beta chains reported below all come from one sample, sequenced in a study of human T cells and chemical hapten exposure. The time point was: healthy volunteer bleed at 2 weeks. Whole blood that had not been fractionated was the source of extracted total RNA. TCRdb analysed the RACE reads with MiXCR anew, one entry per CDR3 protein. The sample lists approximately 44,000 distinct CDR3 sequences, roughly 4.5% occurring once. The material sequenced was whole blood. These receptors originate from a human donor in good health. Some clones in this sample may be carry-over from other donors' samples.

This clonotype occurred many times. The rearrangement links TRBV7-2 to TRBJ2-1, with 7 bases lining up with TRBD1. After removal of 1 base from V and 1 base from J, the junction contained 1 base not matched to a gene. The CDR3 runs to 15 residues. The germline V gene encodes CDR1 SGHTA and CDR2 FQGNSA. The CDR3 loop reads CASSLGGQSYNEQFF. CDR3 DNA sequence: TGTGCCAGCAGCTTAGGGGGACAGTCCTACAATGAGCAGTTCTTC. Using reference TRBV7-2 and TRBJ2-1 for the parts outside the CDR3, the full variable domain is GAGVSQSPSNKVTEKGKDVELRCDPISGHTALYWYRQSLGQGLEFLIYFQGNSAPDKSGLPSDRFSAERTGGSVSTLTIQRTQQEDSAVYLCASSLGGQSYNEQFFGPGTRLTVL.

Many counts were recorded for this clonotype. The V gene is TRBV5-1, the J gene TRBJ2-3; 15 bases are shared with TRBD2. The CDR3 has 19 residues. CDR1 and CDR2 (germline): SGHRS, YFSETQ. V trimming: 3 bases; J trimming: 2 bases; junction bases outside the gene matches: 10. The CDR3, as DNA: TGCGCCAGCAGCTCGGGACTAGCGGGGGGTGGATCCAACACAGATACGCAGTATTTT. Translating gives CASSSGLAGGGSNTDTQYF.